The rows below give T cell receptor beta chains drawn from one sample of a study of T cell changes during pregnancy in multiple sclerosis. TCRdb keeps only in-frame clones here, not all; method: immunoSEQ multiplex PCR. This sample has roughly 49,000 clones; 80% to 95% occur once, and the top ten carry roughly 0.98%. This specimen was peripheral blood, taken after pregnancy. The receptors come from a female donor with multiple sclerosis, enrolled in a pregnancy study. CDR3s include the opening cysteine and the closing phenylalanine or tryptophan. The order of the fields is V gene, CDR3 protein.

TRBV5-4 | CASSLDGLNYGYTF
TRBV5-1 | CASSFRGDYGYTF
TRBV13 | CASSSFLRGREAFF
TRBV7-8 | CASSFGQAPGSNQPQHF
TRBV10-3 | CAISLPGSPYEQYF
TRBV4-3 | CASSQEASSSGNTIYF
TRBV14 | CASSQVGGGGRDEQFF
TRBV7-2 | CASSFSSEQYF
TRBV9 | CASSQGISYEQYF
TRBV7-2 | CASSHTYRTEAFF
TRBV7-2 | CASSLGTGGANQPQHF
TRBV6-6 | CASSYPGRGVSEQYF
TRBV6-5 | CASSSRTGPNYGYTF
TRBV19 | CASSPTRTAGIYNQHF